A selection of T cell receptor beta chains follows, all from one sample in a study of blood T cell repertoires in COVID-19. TCRdb's table, derived via immunoSEQ multiplex PCR, lists solely in-frame clones and lacks some. Found here are over 150,000 clones, approximately 85% of them singletons; the top ten hold 6.9%. Input material: peripheral blood. These receptors were obtained from an elderly man with COVID-19, enrolled during active disease. Each CDR3 is given with its conserved first and last residue. Fields, in order: clone size, V gene, J gene, D gene, CDR3 DNA, CDR3 protein. A D gene is named only where the DNA matches it firmly. Rows give clone size only sometimes, using once, few, many, or a class for an expanded clone.

once	TRBV4-2	TRBJ2-5	TRBD2	TGTGCCAGCAGCCAAGGGACCGGACTAGCCGAAGAGACCCAGTACTTC	CASSQGTGLAEETQYF
.	TRBV5-1	TRBJ2-5	TRBD2	TGCGCCAGCAGCTACCTAGCGGGGGGCCAAGAGACCCAGTACTTC	CASSYLAGGQETQYF
.	TRBV19	TRBJ2-2	.	TGTGCCAGTAGGAACCGGGACACCAACACCGGGGAGCTGTTTTTT	CASRNRDTNTGELFF
few	TRBV5-5	TRBJ2-3	.	TGTGCCAGCAGCCCGTTAGCGAGATCGGGCACAGATACGCAGTATTTT	CASSPLARSGTDTQYF
few	TRBV6-5	TRBJ1-1	.	TGTGCCACCTCACAATTAGGAGATGTGGCTTTCTTT	CATSQLGDVAFF
.	TRBV6-9	TRBJ1-4	TRBD1	TGTGCCAGCAGCCCCCGGGACAGGGAAGATGAAAAACTGTTTTTT	CASSPRDREDEKLFF
few	TRBV6-5	TRBJ1-1	.	TGTGCCAGCAGTTACTCAGCCAGGGCCACTGAAGCTTTCTTT	CASSYSARATEAFF
.	TRBV5-6	TRBJ2-2	TRBD2	TGTGCCAGCAGCTACCGACTAGCGGGGGGGCTGGGCACCGGGGAGCTGTTTTTT	CASSYRLAGGLGTGELFF
few	TRBV5-4	TRBJ2-4	.	TGTGCCAGCAGCTTGGATAGGGGATCGAACATTCAGTACTTC	CASSLDRGSNIQYF
.	TRBV7-8	TRBJ2-2	TRBD1	TGTGCCAGCAGCCAAGAGGACAGGGGGAACACCGGGGAGCTGTTTTTT	CASSQEDRGNTGELFF